A single sample is the source of the 26 T cell receptor beta chains below, sequenced in a study of T-cell memory formation after mild COVID-19. From the 5' RACE reads, TCRdb called clonotypes with MiXCR, one entry per CDR3 protein. The data contain fewer than 350,000 distinct CDR3 sequences, around 17% of them singletons. The sample consisted of PBMCs or a T cell subset sorted from them (not recorded which). These receptors originate from a man between 18 and 29 years old who had mild COVID-19 (a few samples of this study predate the infection). Cell type and time point are not known.

V is TRBV5-1 and J is TRBJ1-1, with 10 bases identical to TRBD1. This CDR3 comprises 16 residues. The J segment lost 5 bases and the V segment lost 3 bases, leaving 10 bases of the junction unmatched. Per germline, CDR1 SGHRS and CDR2 YFSETQ. The CDR3 nucleotides are TGCGCCAGCAGCTCCCGGGACAGGGGTCTGGGGACTGAAGCTTTCTTT. Translated: CASSSRDRGLGTEAFF. Full variable domain (remainder filled in from reference TRBV5-1 and TRBJ1-1): KAGVTQTPRYLIKTRGQQVTLSCSPISGHRSVSWYQQTPGQGLQFLFEYFSETQRNKGNFPGRFSGRQFSNSRSEMNVSTLELGDSALYLCASSSRDRGLGTEAFFGQGTRLTVV.

The rearrangement uses TRBV2 and TRBJ1-5; tentatively, D is TRBD1 (5 bases). Trimming cost V 6 bases and J 6 bases, with 9 bases left between them. There are 12 residues in the CDR3. The germline gives CDR1 SNHLY, CDR2 FYNNEI. CDR3 nucleotides: TGTGCCAGCAGCGCTCAGGGTCAGCCCCAGCATTTT. Its protein product is CASSAQGQPQHF. Complete variable domain (other parts from reference TRBV2 and TRBJ1-5): EPEVTQTPSHQVTQMGQEVILRCVPISNHLYFYWYRQILGQKVEFLVSFYNNEISEKSEIFDDQFSVERPDGSNFTLKIRSTKLEDSAMYFCASSAQGQPQHFGDGTRLSIL.

This clonotype has only a few counts. The chain joins TRBV5-6 to TRBJ2-6; D is uncertain. CDR3 size: 15 residues. The germline V gene has CDR1 SGHDT and CDR2 YYEEEE. With 1 base removed from V and 0 bases from J, the gap between germline ends came to 5 bases. The CDR3 region is CASSLKGSGANVLTF. As DNA, the CDR3 is TGTGCCAGCAGCTTGAAAGGCTCTGGGGCCAACGTCCTGACTTTC.

This clonotype occurred a few times. This chain links TRBV21-1 with TRBJ1-5. TRBV21-1 is a known pseudogene. CDR3 length: 16 residues. In DNA form, the CDR3 reads TGTGCCAGCAGCAAAGGTCTCAGGCCTGGCAATCAGCCCCAGCATTTT. This translates into CASSKGLRPGNQPQHF.

The sample holds a few counts of this clonotype. This rearrangement joins TRBV5-1 to TRBJ1-6, with 7 nucleotides matching TRBD1. V trimming: 1 base; J trimming: 7 bases; junction bases outside the gene matches: 8. There are 16 residues in the CDR3. Germline assignment: CDR1 SGHRS and CDR2 YFSETQ. CDR3 in amino acids: CASSLTGQHPNSPLHF. Written as DNA, the CDR3 is TGCGCCAGCAGCTTGACGGGACAGCACCCCAATTCACCCCTCCACTTT.

This clonotype was recorded a few times. This chain connects TRBV20-1 to TRBJ2-5; 10 nucleotides line up with TRBD1. With 4 bases clipped from V and 5 bases from J, the junction kept 4 bases outside the gene matches. The CDR3 spans 13 residues. Looked up from germline, CDR1 is DFQATT and CDR2 is SNEGSKA (reference sequence). The CDR3 coding sequence is TGCAGTGCTAAGGGGACAGGGGTCGAGACCCAGTACTTC. Amino acid sequence: CSAKGTGVETQYF.

V and J are TRBV4-1 and TRBJ2-7; TRBD1 might be the D (5 bases). Per the germline V gene, CDR1 is MGHRA and CDR2 is YSYEKL. The CDR3 runs 16 residues. The V and J ends lost 2 bases and 6 bases respectively, with 20 bases between them. The CDR3: CASSQRHVGRDGEQYV. For the CDR3, the DNA is TGCGCCAGCAGCCAAAGGCACGTCGGCAGGGATGGCGAGCAGTACGTC.

The chain carries TRBV20-1 and TRBJ2-7; D gene uncertain. The V end was cut by 3 bases, the J end by 2 bases, with 17 bases between. The CDR3 loop spans 15 amino acids. Germline CDR1 reads DFQATT; CDR2 reads SNEGSKA (reference sequence). Written as DNA, the CDR3 is TGCAGTGCTAGGGACCGGAGCCTAAGGACCTACGAGCAGTACTTC. The encoded protein is CSARDRSLRTYEQYF.

This clonotype was observed a few times. The V call is TRBV10-3, the J call TRBJ2-3; D possibly corresponds to TRBD2 (6 bases). Between the trimmed V and J ends, which lost 4 bases and 6 bases, there was a span of 14 bases. The V gene's germline CDR1 is ENHRY and CDR2 SYGVKD. The CDR3 covers 14 residues. CDR3 protein: CAISAGGREDTQYF. The CDR3 DNA is TGTGCCATCAGTGCCGGGGGACGGGAGGATACGCAGTATTTT.

This clonotype was counted between two and nine times. This chain uses TRBV7-3 with TRBJ2-3; TRBD2 might be the D (6 bases). The CDR3 runs to 18 residues. CDR1 and CDR2 (germline): SGHTA, FQGTGA. Trimming shortened V by 2 bases and J by 0 bases, and 18 bases separated the two germline ends. The CDR3 bases are TGTGCCAGCAGCTTATTCGCGGGGCCCCAGCTTAGCACAGATACGCAGTATTTT. This sequence encodes CASSLFAGPQLSTDTQYF.

This clonotype has just a few counts. The rearrangement joins TRBV9 to TRBJ2-1; 7 bases are a match to TRBD2. Per the germline V gene, CDR1 is SGDLS and CDR2 is YYNGEE. The CDR3 covers 15 residues. V shed 3 bases and J 6 bases; nucleotides not matched to a gene: 9. CDR3 bases: TGTGCCAGCAGCGAAACCGGGACTATGGTCAATGAGCAGTTCTTC. Protein: CASSETGTMVNEQFF. Full variable domain (rest looked up from reference TRBV9 and TRBJ2-1): DSGVTQTPKHLITATGQRVTLRCSPRSGDLSVYWYQQSLDQGLQFLIQYYNGEERAKGNILERFSAQQFPDLHSELNLSSLELGDSALYFCASSETGTMVNEQFFGPGTRLTVL.

The chain links TRBV7-9 to TRBJ1-2, with 11 nucleotides matching TRBD1. CDR1 SEHNR and CDR2 FQNEAQ come from the germline V gene (reference sequence). With V trimmed by 5 bases and J by 6 bases, 17 bases remained unmatched. The CDR3 loop spans 18 amino acids. In nucleotides, the CDR3 is TGTGCCAGCAGCCCTAGGACAGGGGGCGTAGGTATCCCCGATGGCTACACCTTC. It codes for CASSPRTGGVGIPDGYTF.

The rearrangement joins TRBV6-5 to TRBJ1-2; D gene uncertain. This CDR3 has 14 amino acids. Germline V gene sequence: CDR1 MNHEY, CDR2 SVGAGI. Trimming took off 6 bases at V and 6 bases at J, with 17 bases between the two ends. The DNA of the CDR3 is TGTGCCAGCAGACCTGACGGTAGGCTTAATGGCTACACCTTC. It codes for CASRPDGRLNGYTF.

A few counts support this clonotype. The chain carries TRBV7-9 and TRBJ1-5, with TRBD1 as a possible D gene (5 bases). Germline V CDR1 and CDR2: SEHNR, FQNEAQ (reference sequence). The V and J ends lost 4 bases and 2 bases respectively, with 12 bases between them. CDR3 length: 15 residues. The CDR3 sequence: CASSSAGLGNQPQHF. The CDR3 region has the DNA TGTGCCAGCAGCTCCGCAGGGCTCGGCAATCAGCCCCAGCATTTT.

CDR3 nucleotides: TGCAGCGTTGTATCCCTAGGAGAGACCCAGTACTTC. Residues: CSVVSLGETQYF. The J gene is TRBJ2-5, the V gene TRBV29-1; the D is unclear. The germline gives CDR1 SQVTM, CDR2 ANQGSEA. With 4 bases removed from V and 4 bases from J, the gap between germline ends came to 10 bases. The CDR3 loop spans 12 amino acids. The entire variable domain, with the rest obtained from reference TRBV29-1 and TRBJ2-5, is as follows: SAVISQKPSRDICQRGTSLTIQCQVDSQVTMMFWYRQQPGQSLTLIATANQGSEATYESGFVIDKFPISRPNLTFSTLTVSNMSPEDSSIYLCSVVSLGETQYFGPGTRLLVL.

This clonotype was detected ten times or more. V is TRBV5-1 and J is TRBJ2-1, with a tentative D call TRBD2 (6 bases). CDR1 and CDR2 from the germline V gene are SGHRS and YFSETQ. The CDR3 is 14 amino acids. V gave up 4 bases and J gave up 5 bases, with 13 bases separating them. CDR3 DNA: TGCGCCAGCAGCCGGGGGACTTACAACAATGAGCAGTTCTTC. Its protein product is CASSRGTYNNEQFF. The entire variable domain, with the rest obtained from reference TRBV5-1 and TRBJ2-1, is as follows: KAGVTQTPRYLIKTRGQQVTLSCSPISGHRSVSWYQQTPGQGLQFLFEYFSETQRNKGNFPGRFSGRQFSNSRSEMNVSTLELGDSALYLCASSRGTYNNEQFFGPGTRLTVL.

The chain combines TRBV9 with TRBJ2-3, with a tentative D call TRBD1 (6 bases). V was cut by 0 bases and J by 5 bases, with 16 bases left in between. The CDR3 length is 16 residues. From germline, CDR1 is SGDLS and CDR2 YYNGEE. The CDR3: CASSVVELGALDTQYF. DNA for the CDR3: TGTGCCAGCAGCGTAGTCGAGTTGGGGGCGTTAGATACGCAGTATTTT.

This clonotype has only a few counts. The CDR3 DNA is TGCGCCAGCAGCCAACTGAGATCTGGAAACACCATATATTTT. It yields the protein CASSQLRSGNTIYF. The chain uses TRBV4-1 and TRBJ1-3; D call uncertain. Germline CDR1 reads MGHRA; CDR2 reads YSYEKL. The V end was cut by 2 bases, the J end by 1 base, with 6 bases between. CDR3 size: 14 residues.

This clonotype was seen many times. Here the CDR3 reads CASSLDRYQETQYF. CDR3 in DNA: TGTGCCAGCAGCTTGGACAGATACCAAGAGACCCAGTACTTC. The V and J genes are TRBV5-4 and TRBJ2-5, with D unresolved. The CDR3 is 14 residues long. V was pared by 0 bases and J by 0 bases, with 6 bases between. CDR1 is SGHNT, CDR2 YYREEE, per germline (reference sequence).

V gene TRBV7-6 combines with J gene TRBJ2-1, with 12 bases that match TRBD1. The CDR3 runs to 16 residues. The germline gives CDR1 SGHVS, CDR2 FNYEAQ. V was pared by 5 bases and J by 8 bases, with 10 bases of the junction left unmatched. CDR3 nucleotide sequence: TGTGCCAGCAGCCCAGACGGGACAGGGGGCTTAGATGAGCAGTTCTTC. This gives the protein CASSPDGTGGLDEQFF.

The rearrangement uses TRBV7-9 and TRBJ1-2; the D gene is possibly TRBD1 (6 bases). Germline assignment: CDR1 SEHNR and CDR2 FQNEAQ (reference sequence). V lost 5 bases, J lost 8 bases, and 18 bases lay in between. The CDR3 spans 14 residues. The CDR3 sequence: CASSRGGQGRGYTF. CDR3 nucleotides: TGTGCCAGCAGCCGAGGGGGTCAGGGCCGGGGCTACACCTTC.

This chain links TRBV7-2 with TRBJ2-2; D gene uncertain. Germline CDR1 SGHTA, CDR2 FQGNSA. The ends were cut back, 1 base at V and 4 bases at J, with 10 bases in the middle. This CDR3 spans 15 amino acids. The CDR3 spells CASSLGPYGTGELFF. The CDR3 DNA sequence: TGTGCCAGCAGCTTAGGGCCATACGGCACCGGGGAGCTGTTTTTT.

This clonotype was detected only a few times. The chain recombines TRBV10-2 with TRBJ2-3; D ambiguous. Looked up from germline, CDR1 is WSHSY and CDR2 is SAAADI. Trimming pared 3 bases from V and 2 bases from J, leaving 6 bases between. The CDR3 is 13 residues long. CDR3 DNA sequence: TGCGCCAGCAGTGACTTCAACACAGATACGCAGTATTTT. Translation: CASSDFNTDTQYF.

This clonotype showed up just a few times. The rearrangement uses TRBV3-1 and TRBJ1-2, with TRBD1 matching over 7 bases. CDR3 length equals 14 residues. J lost 8 bases, V lost 1 base, and 7 bases had no gene match. Germline assignment: CDR1 LGHDT and CDR2 YNNKEL (reference sequence). DNA of the CDR3: TGTGCCAGCAGCCAAGCGGGCAGGGGGAGCGGCTACACCTTC. It translates to CASSQAGRGSGYTF.

The chain links TRBV12-3 or TRBV12-4 to TRBJ1-6, with 8 nucleotides matching TRBD1. The CDR3 is 15 amino acids. J gave up 9 bases and V 7 bases, and 11 bases lay outside the gene matches. The CDR3 here is CASTSRQGSASPLHF. For the CDR3, the DNA is TGTGCCAGCACCTCCCGACAGGGGAGTGCTTCACCCCTCCACTTT.

This clonotype was seen a few times. This chain uses TRBV6-2 or TRBV6-3 with TRBJ1-2; a possible D gene is TRBD1 (6 bases). Germline assignment: CDR1 MNHEY and CDR2 SVGEGT. The CDR3 is 15 residues long. Trimming shortened V by 2 bases and J by 6 bases, and 16 bases separated the two germline ends. CDR3: CASSYSRGPIHGYTF. Here the CDR3 DNA reads TGTGCCAGCAGTTACAGCCGGGGGCCGATTCATGGCTACACCTTC.